This entry lists 6 T cell receptor beta chains sequenced from one sample in a study of T cell repertoires in cytomegalovirus infection. Via MiXCR, TCRdb re-called the reads, giving one row per CDR3 protein. The table lists about 300,000 distinct CDR3 sequences, roughly 9.3% of them singletons. The sequenced sample consisted of PBMCs. The receptors originated from a human donor in good health (CMV status not recorded). Some clones in this sample may be carry-over from other donors' samples.

Many counts were recorded for this clonotype. The J gene is TRBJ2-3, the V gene TRBV28; 9 nucleotides agree with TRBD2. Germline assignment: CDR1 MDHEN and CDR2 SYDVKM. The CDR3 totals 16 residues. V dropped 5 bases and J dropped 3; count of bases not matched to a gene: 9. DNA for the CDR3: TGTGCCAGCAGTCCCCGGGCGGGGGGGCCAACAGATACGCAGTATTTT. It specifies CASSPRAGGPTDTQYF.

V and J are TRBV28 and TRBJ2-7; TRBD1 or TRBD2 may be the D gene (5 bases each). CDR1 is MDHEN, CDR2 SYDVKM, per germline. Trimming stripped 8 bases from V and 0 bases from J, with 17 bases between. The CDR3 is 15 amino acids. CDR3 residues: CASRGSGPSSYEQYV. DNA for the CDR3: TGTGCCAGCCGTGGTTCGGGGCCTAGCTCCTACGAGCAGTACGTC.

The V call is TRBV7-9, the J call TRBJ2-7; 8 bases map to TRBD2. The CDR3 has 13 residues. V lost 8 bases and J lost 2; bases outside the gene matches: 5. CDR1 and CDR2 (germline): SEHNR, FQNEAQ (reference sequence). The CDR3 reads CASSWRGAYEQYV. The CDR3 nucleotides are TGTGCCAGCTCATGGCGGGGGGCCTACGAGCAGTACGTC.

This clonotype occurred many times. This rearrangement joins TRBV7-9 to TRBJ2-3; D is ambiguous. Trimming left V 5 bases short and J 0 bases short, with 12 bases between. Germline CDR1 reads SEHNR; CDR2 reads FQNEAQ (reference sequence). The CDR3 sequence is 15 residues long. CDR3 amino acids: CASSRAGPSTDTQYF. DNA for the CDR3: TGTGCCAGCAGCCGGGCCGGCCCTAGCACAGATACGCAGTATTTT.

There are many counts of this clonotype. V usage is TRBV27 and J usage is TRBJ2-1; 11 bases fit TRBD2. CDR3 length: 15 residues. Unmatched junction bases numbered 9, after V lost 4 bases and J lost 10 bases. CDR1 is MNHEY, CDR2 SMNVEV, per germline (reference sequence). The CDR3 sequence is CASSSSSGGPIEQFF. In nucleotides, the CDR3 is TGTGCCAGCAGTTCGTCTAGCGGGGGGCCAATCGAGCAGTTCTTC.

Ten or more counts support this clonotype. J is TRBJ1-5 and V is TRBV4-1, with D perhaps matching TRBD1 (5 bases). This CDR3 comprises 13 residues. Per the germline V gene, CDR1 is MGHRA and CDR2 is YSYEKL. Trimming cost V 2 bases and J 7 bases, with 9 bases left between them. The CDR3 is CASSQQGRQPQHF. The DNA for the CDR3 is TGCGCCAGCAGCCAACAGGGTAGACAGCCCCAGCATTTT.